This T cell receptor beta chain was identified during a study of CD8+ T cells in alopecia areata. Isolated RNA was reverse transcribed into cDNA used as the sequencing template. Assay: immunoSEQ multiplex PCR; the TCRdb copy retains only in-frame clones and omits some. This sample carries about 140,000 clones, around 82% of them seen once, and the ten largest clones take around 25%. Study-level points and caveats: Patients showed less clear TCR sequence sharing than mice, possibly partly because of HLA diversity. Only one nonresponder was present, which leaves the link between baseline CD8+ expansion and response uncertain.

A remark on this clone: Its antigen is as yet unknown.

This sample's treatment: oral pan-JAK inhibitor, 5-10 mg twice daily. Patients with alopecia areata provided lesional scalp punch biopsies as well as peripheral blood. Cell sorting on a FACSAria was used to separate CD4+ and CD8+ T cells from the PBMCs. CDR1 is LGHNA, CDR2 YNFKEQ, per germline. The length of the CDR3 is 17 residues. J lost 2 bases, V lost 0 bases, and 6 bases had no gene match. The rearrangement links TRBV4-2 to TRBJ2-3, with TRBD2 matching 9 bases. The source material was CD8+ T cells sorted from blood, sampled at week 4, from a patient treated with tofacitinib. The sequence derives from a human donor with alopecia areata. For the CDR3, the DNA is TGTGCCAGCAGCCAAGAAGTAGCGGGGGTTTTCACAGATACGCAGTATTTT. It is translated as CASSQEVAGVFTDTQYF.